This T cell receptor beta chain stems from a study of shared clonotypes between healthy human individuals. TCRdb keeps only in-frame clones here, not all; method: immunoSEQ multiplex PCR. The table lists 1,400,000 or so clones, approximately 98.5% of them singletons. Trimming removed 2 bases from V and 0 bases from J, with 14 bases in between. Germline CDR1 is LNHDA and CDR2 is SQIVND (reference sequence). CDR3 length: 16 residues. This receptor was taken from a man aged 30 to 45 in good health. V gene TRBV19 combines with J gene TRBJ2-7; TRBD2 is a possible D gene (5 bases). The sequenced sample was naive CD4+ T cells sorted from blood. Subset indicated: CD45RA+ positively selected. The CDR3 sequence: CASSIFLAASSYEQYF. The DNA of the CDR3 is TGTGCCAGTAGTATATTCCTAGCCGCGAGCTCCTACGAGCAGTACTTC.